The sequence of this TCR beta chain was determined in a study of blood T cell repertoires in COVID-19. TCRdb's table, derived via immunoSEQ multiplex PCR, lists solely in-frame clones and lacks some. The sample includes fewer than 500,000 clones, roughly 90% of them seen just once. Trimming took off 0 bases at V and 7 bases at J, with 9 bases between the two ends. This CDR3 has 13 residues. The germline gives CDR1 MNHEY, CDR2 SVGAGI. The TCR was taken from a woman under 40 with acute COVID-19. Specimen: PBMCs or T cells enriched from blood (not recorded which). V and J are TRBV6-5 and TRBJ1-1; D is undetermined. The CDR3 DNA follows: TGTGCCAGCAGTTACTCTGGTCAGTTTGAAGCTTTCTTT. This sequence encodes CASSYSGQFEAFF.